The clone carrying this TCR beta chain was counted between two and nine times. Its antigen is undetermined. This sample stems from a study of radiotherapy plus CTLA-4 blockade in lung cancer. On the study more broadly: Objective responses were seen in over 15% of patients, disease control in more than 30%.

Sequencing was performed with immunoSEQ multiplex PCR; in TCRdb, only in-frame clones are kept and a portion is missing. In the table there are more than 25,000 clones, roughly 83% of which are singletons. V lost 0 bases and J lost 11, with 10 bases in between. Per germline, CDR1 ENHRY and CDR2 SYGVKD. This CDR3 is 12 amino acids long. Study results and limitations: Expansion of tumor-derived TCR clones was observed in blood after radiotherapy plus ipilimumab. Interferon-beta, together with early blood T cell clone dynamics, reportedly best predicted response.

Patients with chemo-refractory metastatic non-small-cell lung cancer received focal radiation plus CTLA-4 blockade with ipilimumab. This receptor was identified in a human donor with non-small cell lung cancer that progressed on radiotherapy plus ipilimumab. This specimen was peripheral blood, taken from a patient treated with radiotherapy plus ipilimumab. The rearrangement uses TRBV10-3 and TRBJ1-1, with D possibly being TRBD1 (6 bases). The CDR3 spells CAISESRGSAFF. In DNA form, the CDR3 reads TGTGCCATCAGTGAGTCAAGGGGGAGTGCTTTCTTT.